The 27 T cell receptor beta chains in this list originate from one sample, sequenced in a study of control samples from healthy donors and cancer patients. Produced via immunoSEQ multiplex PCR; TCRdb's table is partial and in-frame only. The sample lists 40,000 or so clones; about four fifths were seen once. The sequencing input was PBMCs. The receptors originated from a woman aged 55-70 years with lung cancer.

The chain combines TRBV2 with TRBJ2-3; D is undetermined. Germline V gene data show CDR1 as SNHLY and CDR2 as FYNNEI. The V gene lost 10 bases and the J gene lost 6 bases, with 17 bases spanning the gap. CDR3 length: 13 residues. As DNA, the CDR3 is TGTGCCAACGCCGTCCGTTTTTGGGATACGCAGTATTTT. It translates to CANAVRFWDTQYF. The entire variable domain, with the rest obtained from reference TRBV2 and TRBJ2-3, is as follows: EPEVTQTPSHQVTQMGQEVILRCVPISNHLYFYWYRQILGQKVEFLVSFYNNEISEKSEIFDDQFSVERPDGSNFTLKIRSTKLEDSAMYFCANAVRFWDTQYFGPGTRLTVL.

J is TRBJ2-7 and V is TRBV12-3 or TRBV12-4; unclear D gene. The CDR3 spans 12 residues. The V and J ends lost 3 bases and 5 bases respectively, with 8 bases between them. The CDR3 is CASSFGRDEQYF. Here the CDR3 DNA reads TGTGCCAGCAGTTTTGGGCGTGACGAGCAGTACTTC.

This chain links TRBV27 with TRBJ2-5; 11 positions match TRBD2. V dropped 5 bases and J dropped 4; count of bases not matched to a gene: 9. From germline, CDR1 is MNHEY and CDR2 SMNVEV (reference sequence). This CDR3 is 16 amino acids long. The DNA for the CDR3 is TGTGCCAGCAGTAAGATGACTAGCGGGGACACAGAGACCCAGTACTTC. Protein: CASSKMTSGDTETQYF.

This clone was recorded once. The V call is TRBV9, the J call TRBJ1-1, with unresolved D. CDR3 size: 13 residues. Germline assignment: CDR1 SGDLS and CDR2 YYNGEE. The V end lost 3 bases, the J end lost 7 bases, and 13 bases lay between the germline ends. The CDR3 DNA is TGTGCCAGCAGCGCCCCTCCCGAGAGTGAAGCTTTCTTT. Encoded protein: CASSAPPESEAFF. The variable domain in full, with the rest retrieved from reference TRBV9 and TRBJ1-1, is DSGVTQTPKHLITATGQRVTLRCSPRSGDLSVYWYQQSLDQGLQFLIQYYNGEERAKGNILERFSAQQFPDLHSELNLSSLELGDSALYFCASSAPPESEAFFGQGTRLTVV.

The CDR3 coding sequence is TGTGCCAGCGGAACGGCCTATGGCTACACCTTC. Its translation is CASGTAYGYTF. The chain is built from TRBV11-2 and TRBJ1-2; D remains unclear. The ends were cut back, 8 bases at V and 4 bases at J, with 8 bases in the middle. From germline, CDR1 is SGHAT and CDR2 FQNNGV. The CDR3 is 11 amino acids.

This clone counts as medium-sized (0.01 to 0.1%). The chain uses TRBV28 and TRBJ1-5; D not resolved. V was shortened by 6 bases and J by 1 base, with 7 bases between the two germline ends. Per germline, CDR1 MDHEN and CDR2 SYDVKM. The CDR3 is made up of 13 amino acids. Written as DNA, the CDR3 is TGTGCCAGCAGGGCCCCAAGCAATCAGCCCCAGCATTTT. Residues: CASRAPSNQPQHF. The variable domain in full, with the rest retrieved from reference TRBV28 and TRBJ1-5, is DVKVTQSSRYLVKRTGEKVFLECVQDMDHENMFWYRQDPGLGLRLIYFSYDVKMKEKGDIPEGYSVSREKKERFSLILESASTNQTSMYLCASRAPSNQPQHFGDGTRLSIL.

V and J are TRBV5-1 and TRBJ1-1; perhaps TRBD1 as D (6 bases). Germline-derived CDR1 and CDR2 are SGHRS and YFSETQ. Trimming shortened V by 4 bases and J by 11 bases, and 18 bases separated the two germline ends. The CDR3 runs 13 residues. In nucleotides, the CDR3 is TGCGCCAGCAGCCGGGAAGAGAGGACAGCCGCTTTCTTT. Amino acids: CASSREERTAAFF.

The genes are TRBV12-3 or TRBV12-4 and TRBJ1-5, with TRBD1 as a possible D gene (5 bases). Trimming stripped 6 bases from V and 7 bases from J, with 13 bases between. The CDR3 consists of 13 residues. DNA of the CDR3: TGTGCCAGCAGCAGGGTGGAGAGCCAGCCCCAGCATTTT. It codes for CASSRVESQPQHF.

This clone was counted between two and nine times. CDR3 loop: CASRPQANTEAFF. The CDR3 DNA sequence: TGTGCCAGCAGACCACAGGCGAACACTGAAGCTTTCTTT. The chain uses TRBV12-3 or TRBV12-4 and TRBJ1-1, with D perhaps matching TRBD1 (5 bases). Between the trimmed V and J ends, which lost 6 bases and 1 base, there was a span of 9 bases. CDR3 length equals 13 residues.

The chain's CDR3 is CASSLGSATFYNEQFF. CDR3 in DNA: TGTGCCAGCAGCTTAGGGTCGGCTACGTTTTACAATGAGCAGTTCTTC. The rearrangement joins TRBV7-2 to TRBJ2-1; D gene uncertain. The CDR3 contains 16 residues. Germline V gene sequence: CDR1 SGHTA, CDR2 FQGNSA. Trimming took 1 base from V and 4 from J, leaving 14 bases between them.

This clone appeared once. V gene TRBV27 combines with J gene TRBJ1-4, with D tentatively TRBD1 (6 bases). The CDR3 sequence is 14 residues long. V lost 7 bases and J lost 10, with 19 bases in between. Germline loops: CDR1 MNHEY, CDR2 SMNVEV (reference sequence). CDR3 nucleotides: TGTGCCAGCAAGGGCCTGGACAGCTGGGGAAAACTGTTTTTT. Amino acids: CASKGLDSWGKLFF.

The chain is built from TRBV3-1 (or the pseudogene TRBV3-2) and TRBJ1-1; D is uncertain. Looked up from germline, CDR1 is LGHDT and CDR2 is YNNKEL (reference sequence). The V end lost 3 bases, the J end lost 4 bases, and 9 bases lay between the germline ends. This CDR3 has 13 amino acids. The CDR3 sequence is CASSQRRLTEAFF. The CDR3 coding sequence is TGTGCCAGCAGCCAGCGACGGCTCACTGAAGCTTTCTTT.

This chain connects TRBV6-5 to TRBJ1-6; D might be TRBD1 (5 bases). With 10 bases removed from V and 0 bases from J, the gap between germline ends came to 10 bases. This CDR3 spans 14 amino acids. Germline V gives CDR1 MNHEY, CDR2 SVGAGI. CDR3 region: CANRDRSYNSPLHF. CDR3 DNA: TGTGCCAACCGGGACCGCTCCTATAATTCACCCCTCCACTTT.

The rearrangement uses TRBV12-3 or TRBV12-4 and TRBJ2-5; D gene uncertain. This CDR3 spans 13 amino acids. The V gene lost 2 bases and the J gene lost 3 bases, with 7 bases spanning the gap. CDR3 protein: CASSLFRKETQYF. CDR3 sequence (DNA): TGTGCCAGCAGTTTATTCAGGAAAGAGACCCAGTACTTC.

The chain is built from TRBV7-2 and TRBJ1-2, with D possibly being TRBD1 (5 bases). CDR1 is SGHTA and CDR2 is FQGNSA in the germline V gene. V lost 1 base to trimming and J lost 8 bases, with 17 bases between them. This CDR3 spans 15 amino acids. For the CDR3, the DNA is TGTGCCAGCAGCTTAGGGGGCCCAGGGTCGCGAGGCTACACCTTC. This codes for CASSLGGPGSRGYTF.

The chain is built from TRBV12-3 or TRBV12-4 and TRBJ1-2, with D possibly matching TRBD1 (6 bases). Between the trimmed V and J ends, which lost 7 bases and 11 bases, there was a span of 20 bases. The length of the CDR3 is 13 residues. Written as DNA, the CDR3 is TGTGCCAGCACCCCCACGGGACACCTAAGATACACCTTC. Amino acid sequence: CASTPTGHLRYTF.

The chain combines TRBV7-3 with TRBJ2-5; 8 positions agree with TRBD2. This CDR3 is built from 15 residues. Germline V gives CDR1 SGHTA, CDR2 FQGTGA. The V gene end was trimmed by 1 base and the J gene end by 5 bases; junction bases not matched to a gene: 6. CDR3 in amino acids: CASSLIGGGLETQYF. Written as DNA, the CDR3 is TGTGCCAGCAGCTTAATAGGCGGGGGGTTGGAGACCCAGTACTTC.

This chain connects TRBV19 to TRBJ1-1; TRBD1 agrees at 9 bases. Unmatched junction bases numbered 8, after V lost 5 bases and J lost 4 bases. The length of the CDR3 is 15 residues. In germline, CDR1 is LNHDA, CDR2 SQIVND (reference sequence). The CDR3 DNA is TGTGCCAGTAGTTCCGACAGGGGGACGATCACTGAAGCTTTCTTT. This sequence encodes CASSSDRGTITEAFF.

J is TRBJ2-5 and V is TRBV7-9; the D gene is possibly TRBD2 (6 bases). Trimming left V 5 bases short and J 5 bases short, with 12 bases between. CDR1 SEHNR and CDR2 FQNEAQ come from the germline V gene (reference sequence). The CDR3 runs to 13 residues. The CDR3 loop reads CASSPLGGETQYF. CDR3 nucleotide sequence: TGTGCCAGCAGCCCCCTCGGAGGGGAGACCCAGTACTTC. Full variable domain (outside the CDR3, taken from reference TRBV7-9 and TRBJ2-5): DTGVSQNPRHKITKRGQNVTFRCDPISEHNRLYWYRQTLGQGPEFLTYFQNEAQLEKSRLLSDRFSAERPKGSFSTLEIQRTEQGDSAMYLCASSPLGGETQYFGPGTRLLVL.

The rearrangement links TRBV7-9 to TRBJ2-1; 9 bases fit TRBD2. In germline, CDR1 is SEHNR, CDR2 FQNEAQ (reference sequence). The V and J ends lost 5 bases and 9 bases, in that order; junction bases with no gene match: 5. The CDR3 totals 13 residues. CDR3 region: CASSPGTSFEQFF. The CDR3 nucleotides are TGTGCCAGCAGCCCTGGGACTAGCTTTGAGCAGTTCTTC. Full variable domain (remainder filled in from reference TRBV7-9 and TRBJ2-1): DTGVSQNPRHKITKRGQNVTFRCDPISEHNRLYWYRQTLGQGPEFLTYFQNEAQLEKSRLLSDRFSAERPKGSFSTLEIQRTEQGDSAMYLCASSPGTSFEQFFGPGTRLTVL.

CDR3 sequence: CATSDLIRGLSGANVLTF. DNA of the CDR3: TGTGCCACCAGTGATTTAATCCGGGGCCTCTCTGGGGCCAACGTCCTGACTTTC. The genes are TRBV24-1 and TRBJ2-6; perhaps D is TRBD1 or TRBD2 (5 bases each). V gave up 1 base and J gave up 0 bases, with 12 bases separating them. This CDR3 has 18 residues. Germline V lookup: CDR1 KGHDR, CDR2 SFDVKD.

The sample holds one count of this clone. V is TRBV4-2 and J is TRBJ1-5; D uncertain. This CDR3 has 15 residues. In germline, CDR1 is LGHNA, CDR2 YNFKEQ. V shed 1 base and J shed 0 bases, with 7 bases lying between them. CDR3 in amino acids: CASSQVPGSNQPQHF. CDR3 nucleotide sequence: TGTGCCAGCAGCCAAGTTCCCGGTAGCAATCAGCCCCAGCATTTT.

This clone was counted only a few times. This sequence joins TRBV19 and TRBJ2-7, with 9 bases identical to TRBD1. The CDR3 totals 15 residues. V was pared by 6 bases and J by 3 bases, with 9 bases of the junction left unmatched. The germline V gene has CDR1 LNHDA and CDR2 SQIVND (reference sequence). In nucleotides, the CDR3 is TGTGCCAGTAGACCCGGGACAGGGAACGGCTACGAGCAGTACTTC. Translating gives CASRPGTGNGYEQYF.

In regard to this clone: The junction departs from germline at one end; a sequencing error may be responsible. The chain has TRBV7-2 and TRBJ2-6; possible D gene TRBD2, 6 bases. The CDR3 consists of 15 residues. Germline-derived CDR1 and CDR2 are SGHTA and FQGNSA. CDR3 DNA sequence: TGTGCCAGTCTTACGGGGGACTCTGGGGCCAACGTCCCGACTTTC. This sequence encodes CASLTGDSGANVPTF.

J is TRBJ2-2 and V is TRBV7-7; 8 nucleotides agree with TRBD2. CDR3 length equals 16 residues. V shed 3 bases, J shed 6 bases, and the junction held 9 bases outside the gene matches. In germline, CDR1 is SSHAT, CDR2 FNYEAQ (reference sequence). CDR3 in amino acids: CASSFGGEPGAGELFF. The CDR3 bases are TGTGCCAGCAGCTTCGGGGGGGAGCCCGGGGCCGGGGAGCTGTTTTTT.

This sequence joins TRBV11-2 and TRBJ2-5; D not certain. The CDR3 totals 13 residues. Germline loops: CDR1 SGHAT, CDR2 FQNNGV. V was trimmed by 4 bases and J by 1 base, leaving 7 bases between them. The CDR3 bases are TGTGCCAGCAGCTCTCAGGTCCAAGAGACCCAGTACTTC. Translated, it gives CASSSQVQETQYF.

CDR3 amino acids: CASSPQGAGDHEQYF. Here the CDR3 DNA reads TGTGCCAGCTCACCACAGGGGGCCGGCGACCACGAGCAGTACTTC. V is TRBV18 and J is TRBJ2-7; TRBD1 agrees at 7 bases. The V gene's germline CDR1 is KGHSH and CDR2 LQKENI. V shed 1 base and J 5 bases; nucleotides not matched to a gene: 8. The CDR3 extends over 15 amino acids.